A selection of T cell receptor beta chains follows, all from one sample in a study of blood T cells in healthy people across ages. MiXCR was run by TCRdb on the 5' RACE reads, yielding one entry per CDR3 protein. The table lists some 800,000 distinct CDR3 sequences, about 42% of them singletons. Sequenced: blood. The receptor set was obtained from a man aged 60 to 69 in good health. CDR3s leave out the opening cysteine and the closing phenylalanine or tryptophan. The D gene is left open where the match is weak.

j_gene	v_gene	d_gene	CDR3aa
TRBJ2-1	TRBV24-1	TRBD1	ATSDGQGAGNEQF
TRBJ2-3	TRBV7-6	-	ASSRQTNTDTQY
TRBJ2-3	TRBV20-1	-	SWEDMADTQY
TRBJ1-5	TRBV6-2/TRBV6-3	-	ASSYVQREPQPQH
TRBJ2-6	TRBV5-1	-	ASSLWAQGGSGANVLT
TRBJ2-7	TRBV11-3	-	ASTIGGGRGNEQY
TRBJ1-2	TRBV29-1	TRBD1	SVELLLTGGNYGYT
-	TRBV6-2/TRBV6-3	-	ASMELGSSYNEQY
TRBJ2-5	TRBV2	TRBD2	ASSKGLAGVETQY
TRBJ1-5	TRBV7-2	-	ASSSGVGTAKYYQPQH
TRBJ2-1	TRBV6-2/TRBV6-3	-	ASKADSNEQF
TRBJ1-1	TRBV14	TRBD1	ASSQDWAGGNTEAF
TRBJ1-2	TRBV11-2	-	ASSLVLTTNYGYT
TRBJ1-2	TRBV29-1	-	SVMTDSAALANYGYT
TRBJ2-2	TRBV12-3/TRBV12-4	-	ASIGDAGELF
TRBJ2-4	TRBV7-9	-	ASSHDKLKNIQY
TRBJ2-5	TRBV7-2	-	ASRPRTAGRETQY
TRBJ1-5	TRBV5-1	-	ASSEVQLGQPQH
TRBJ2-5	TRBV20-1	TRBD2	SAALGGEQY
TRBJ2-5	TRBV7-8	-	AGSPGGVQETQY
TRBJ2-4	TRBV14	-	ASSQGGSTKNIQY
TRBJ2-5	TRBV7-9	-	ASSLDFERGRETQY
TRBJ2-3	TRBV27	TRBD2	ASSPQRGADTQY
TRBJ1-1	TRBV6-1	-	ASSEDRQNLMNTEAF
TRBJ2-3	TRBV7-6	-	ASSLTDPSTDTQY
TRBJ1-2	TRBV12-3/TRBV12-4	-	ASGYLTKPSNYGYT
TRBJ2-3	TRBV27	-	ASSSRGLHTDTQY
TRBJ1-2	TRBV19	-	ASSPMTNYGYT
TRBJ1-4	TRBV7-2	-	ASSLASNRREKLF
TRBJ2-7	TRBV6-5	-	ASSYSGFYEQY
-	TRBV20-1	-	SAPPFAGAKETQY
TRBJ2-5	TRBV6-2/TRBV6-3	-	ASSTRLQDQETQY
TRBJ2-1	TRBV11-2	TRBD2	ASSLGTSGNYNEQF
TRBJ1-6	TRBV6-1	-	ASMRGNSPLH
TRBJ1-4	TRBV7-8	-	ASSLGGVEKLF
TRBJ1-1	TRBV4-3	-	ASSPGGVTEAF
TRBJ2-5	TRBV20-1	TRBD2	SARGTSRETQY
TRBJ2-7	TRBV14	-	ASKDSGRLEQY
TRBJ2-1	TRBV7-3	TRBD2	ASSLEGTSGYEQF
TRBJ1-4	TRBV4-1	-	ASSSGIGGEKLF
TRBJ1-5	TRBV9	-	ASSVGGTGNQPQH
TRBJ2-1	TRBV5-5	TRBD2	ASSGGLAGNEQF
TRBJ2-3	TRBV7-8	-	ASSLEISANTDTQY
TRBJ2-3	TRBV21-1	-	ASTPRRGTQY
-	TRBV6-2/TRBV6-3	-	ATRSGARETQY
TRBJ2-5	TRBV28	-	ASSLSVGRQY